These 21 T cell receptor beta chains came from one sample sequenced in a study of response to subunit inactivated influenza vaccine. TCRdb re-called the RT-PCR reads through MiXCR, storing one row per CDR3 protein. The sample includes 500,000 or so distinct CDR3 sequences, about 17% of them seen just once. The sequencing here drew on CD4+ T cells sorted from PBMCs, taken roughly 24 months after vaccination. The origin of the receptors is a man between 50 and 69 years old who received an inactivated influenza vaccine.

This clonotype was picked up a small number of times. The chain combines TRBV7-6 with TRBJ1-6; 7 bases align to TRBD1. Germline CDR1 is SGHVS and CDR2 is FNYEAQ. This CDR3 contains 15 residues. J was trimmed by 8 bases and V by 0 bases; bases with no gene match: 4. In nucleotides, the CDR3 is TGTGCCAGCAGCTTAGCGAGAACAGGGGATTCACCCCTCCACTTT. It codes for CASSLARTGDSPLHF.

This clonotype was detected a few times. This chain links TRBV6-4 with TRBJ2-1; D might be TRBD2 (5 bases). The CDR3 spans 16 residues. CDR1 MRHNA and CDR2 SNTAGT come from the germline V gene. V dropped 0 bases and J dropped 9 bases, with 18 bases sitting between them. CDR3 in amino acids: CASSDSGSSPISEQFF. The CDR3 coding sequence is TGTGCCAGCAGTGACTCAGGGAGCTCACCGATCAGTGAGCAGTTCTTC.

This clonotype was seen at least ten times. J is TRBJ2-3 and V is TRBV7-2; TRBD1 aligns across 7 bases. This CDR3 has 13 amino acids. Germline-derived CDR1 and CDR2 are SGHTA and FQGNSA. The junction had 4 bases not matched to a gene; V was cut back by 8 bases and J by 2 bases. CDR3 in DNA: TGTGCCAGCTTACAGGGGATCACAGATACGCAGTATTTT. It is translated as CASLQGITDTQYF.

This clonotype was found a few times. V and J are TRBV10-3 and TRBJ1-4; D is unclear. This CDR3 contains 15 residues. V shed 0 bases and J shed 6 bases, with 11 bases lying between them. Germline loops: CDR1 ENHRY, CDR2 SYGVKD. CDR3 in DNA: TGTGCCATCAGTGAGTCACACAGCACAGATGAAAAACTGTTTTTT. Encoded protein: CAISESHSTDEKLFF.

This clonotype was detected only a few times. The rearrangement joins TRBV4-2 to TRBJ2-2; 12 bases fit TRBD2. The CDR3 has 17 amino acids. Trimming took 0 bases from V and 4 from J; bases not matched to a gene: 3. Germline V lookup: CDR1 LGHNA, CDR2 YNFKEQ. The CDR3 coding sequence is TGTGCCAGCAGCCAAGAGACTAGCGGGGGCGCCACCGGGGAGCTGTTTTTT. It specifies CASSQETSGGATGELFF.

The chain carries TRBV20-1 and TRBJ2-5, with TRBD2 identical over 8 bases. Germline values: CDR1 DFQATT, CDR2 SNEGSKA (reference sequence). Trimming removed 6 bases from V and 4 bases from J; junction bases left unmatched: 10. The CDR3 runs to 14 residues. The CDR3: CSARVAGIAETQYF. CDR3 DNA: TGCAGTGCCCGAGTAGCGGGAATAGCAGAGACCCAGTACTTC.

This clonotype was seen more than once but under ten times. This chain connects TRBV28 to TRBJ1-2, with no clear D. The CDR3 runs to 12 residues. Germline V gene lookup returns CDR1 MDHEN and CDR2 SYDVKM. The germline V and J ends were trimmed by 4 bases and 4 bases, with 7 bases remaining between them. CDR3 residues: CASSSGRYGYTF. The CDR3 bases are TGTGCCAGCAGTTCCGGGCGCTATGGCTACACCTTC.

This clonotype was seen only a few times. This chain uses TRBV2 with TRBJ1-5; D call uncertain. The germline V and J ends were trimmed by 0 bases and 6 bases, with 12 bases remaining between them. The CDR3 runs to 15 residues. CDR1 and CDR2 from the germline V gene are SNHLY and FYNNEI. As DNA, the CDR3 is TGTGCCAGCAGTGAAGCAGCAGTGATTGGTCAGCCCCAGCATTTT. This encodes CASSEAAVIGQPQHF.

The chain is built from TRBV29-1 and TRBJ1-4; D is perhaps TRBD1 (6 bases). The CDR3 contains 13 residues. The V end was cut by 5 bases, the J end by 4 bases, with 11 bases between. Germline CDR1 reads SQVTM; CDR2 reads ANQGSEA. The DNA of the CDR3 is TGCAGCGTTTACAGGGCCGATAATGAAAAACTGTTTTTT. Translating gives CSVYRADNEKLFF. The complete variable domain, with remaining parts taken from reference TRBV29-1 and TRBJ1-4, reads SAVISQKPSRDICQRGTSLTIQCQVDSQVTMMFWYRQQPGQSLTLIATANQGSEATYESGFVIDKFPISRPNLTFSTLTVSNMSPEDSSIYLCSVYRADNEKLFFGSGTQLSVL.

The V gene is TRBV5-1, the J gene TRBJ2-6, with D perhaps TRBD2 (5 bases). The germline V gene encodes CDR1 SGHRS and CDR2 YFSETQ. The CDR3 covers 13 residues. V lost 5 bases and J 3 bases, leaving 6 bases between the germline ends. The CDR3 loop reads CASREVGANVLTF. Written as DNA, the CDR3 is TGCGCCAGCAGGGAGGTTGGGGCCAACGTCCTGACTTTC.

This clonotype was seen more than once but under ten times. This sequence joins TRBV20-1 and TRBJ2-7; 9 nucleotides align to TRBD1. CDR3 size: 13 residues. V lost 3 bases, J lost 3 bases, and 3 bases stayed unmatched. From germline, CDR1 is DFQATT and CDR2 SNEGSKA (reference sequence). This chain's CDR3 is CSARGQGIYEQYF. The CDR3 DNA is TGCAGTGCTAGGGGACAGGGCATCTACGAGCAGTACTTC.

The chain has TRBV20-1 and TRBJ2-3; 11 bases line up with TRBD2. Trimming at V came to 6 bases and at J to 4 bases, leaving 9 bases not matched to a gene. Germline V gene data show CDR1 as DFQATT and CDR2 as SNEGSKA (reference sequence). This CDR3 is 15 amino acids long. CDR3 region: CSARSSGRSPDTQYF. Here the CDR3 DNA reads TGCAGTGCCCGATCTAGCGGGAGGTCCCCAGATACGCAGTATTTT.

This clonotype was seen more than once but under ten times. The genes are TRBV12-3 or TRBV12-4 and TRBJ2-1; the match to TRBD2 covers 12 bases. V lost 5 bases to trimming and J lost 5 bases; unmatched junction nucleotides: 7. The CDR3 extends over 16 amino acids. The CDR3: CASSVIRTSGNNEQFF. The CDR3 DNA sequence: TGTGCCAGCAGTGTTATCCGGACTAGCGGGAACAATGAGCAGTTCTTC.

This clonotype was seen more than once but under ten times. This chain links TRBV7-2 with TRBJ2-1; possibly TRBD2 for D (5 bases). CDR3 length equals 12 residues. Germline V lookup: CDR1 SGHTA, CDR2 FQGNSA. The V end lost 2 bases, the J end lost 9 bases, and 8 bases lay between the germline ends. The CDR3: CASSLQGSEQFF. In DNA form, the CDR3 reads TGTGCCAGCAGCTTACAAGGGAGTGAGCAGTTCTTC.

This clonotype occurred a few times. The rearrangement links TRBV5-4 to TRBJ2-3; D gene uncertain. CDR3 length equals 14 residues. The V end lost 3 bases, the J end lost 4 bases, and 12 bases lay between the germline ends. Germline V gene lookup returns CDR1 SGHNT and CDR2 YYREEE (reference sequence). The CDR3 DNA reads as TGTGCCAGCAGCTCCCCGGGCCAGCCAGATACGCAGTATTTT. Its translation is CASSSPGQPDTQYF. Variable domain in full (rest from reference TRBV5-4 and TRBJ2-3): ETGVTQSPTHLIKTRGQQVTLRCSSQSGHNTVSWYQQALGQGPQFIFQYYREEENGRGNFPPRFSGLQFPNYSSELNVNALELDDSALYLCASSSPGQPDTQYFGPGTRLTVL.

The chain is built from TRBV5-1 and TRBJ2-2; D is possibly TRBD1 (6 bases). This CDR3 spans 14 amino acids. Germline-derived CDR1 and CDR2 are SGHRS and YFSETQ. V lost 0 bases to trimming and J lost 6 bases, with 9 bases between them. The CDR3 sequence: CASSLGTGPGELFF. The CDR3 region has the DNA TGCGCCAGCAGCTTGGGCACAGGGCCCGGGGAGCTGTTTTTT.

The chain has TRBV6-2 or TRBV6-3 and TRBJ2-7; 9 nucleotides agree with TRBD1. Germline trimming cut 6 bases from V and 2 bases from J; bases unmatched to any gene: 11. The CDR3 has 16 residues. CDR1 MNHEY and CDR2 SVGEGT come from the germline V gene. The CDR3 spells CASRHTPGQGAYEQYF. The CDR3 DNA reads TGTGCCAGCAGGCACACACCGGGACAGGGCGCCTACGAGCAGTACTTC.

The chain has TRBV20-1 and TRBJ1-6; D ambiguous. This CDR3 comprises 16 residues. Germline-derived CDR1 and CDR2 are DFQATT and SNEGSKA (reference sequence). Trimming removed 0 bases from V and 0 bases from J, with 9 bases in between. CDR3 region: CSARDRGSSYNSPLHF. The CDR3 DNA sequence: TGCAGTGCTAGAGATCGGGGTAGCTCCTATAATTCACCCCTCCACTTT.

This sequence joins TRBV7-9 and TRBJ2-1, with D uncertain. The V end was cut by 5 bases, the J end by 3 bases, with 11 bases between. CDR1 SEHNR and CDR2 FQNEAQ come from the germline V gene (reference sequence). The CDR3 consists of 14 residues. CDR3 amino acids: CASSPRLDYNEQFF. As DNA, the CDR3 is TGTGCCAGCAGCCCACGGTTGGACTACAATGAGCAGTTCTTC.

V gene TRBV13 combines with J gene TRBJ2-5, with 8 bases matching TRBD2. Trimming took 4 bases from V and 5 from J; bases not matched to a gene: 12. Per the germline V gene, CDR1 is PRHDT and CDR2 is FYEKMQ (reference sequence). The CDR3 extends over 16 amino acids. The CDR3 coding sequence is TGTGCCAGCAGCTGGAAGAGCGGGAGAGGGGAGGAGACCCAGTACTTC. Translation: CASSWKSGRGEETQYF.

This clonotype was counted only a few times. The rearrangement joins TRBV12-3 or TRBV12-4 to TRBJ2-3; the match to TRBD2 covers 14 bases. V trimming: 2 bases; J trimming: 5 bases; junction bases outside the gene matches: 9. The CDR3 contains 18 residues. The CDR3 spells CASSLRTSGGTPQDTQYF. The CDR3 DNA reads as TGTGCCAGCAGTTTACGGACTAGCGGGGGGACGCCACAAGATACGCAGTATTTT.